Listed below are T cell receptor beta chains from one sample, sequenced in a study of B cell selection in AIRE deficiency. The method was immunoSEQ multiplex PCR; TCRdb's version includes in-frame clones alone and lacks a portion of them. The sample records 20,000 to 25,000 clones, 94% being singletons. Sequences were obtained from Tregs sorted from PBMCs. The receptors derive from a human donor with AIRE deficiency. The CDR3 runs from the conserved cysteine through the conserved F or W. A D gene is named only where the DNA matches it firmly. Part of the rows lack a size; the others show once, few, many or a class for expanded clones.

cdr3_nt: TGTGCCAGCAGCTTTACAGGGACTGGTGGCCACACCTTC
cdr3_aa: CASSFTGTGGHTF
d_call: NA
j_call: TRBJ1-2
clone_size: once
v_call: TRBV7-3

cdr3_nt: TGCGCCAGCCGCATTCGGGGGCTGGATACTGAAGCTTTCTTT
cdr3_aa: CASRIRGLDTEAFF
d_call: NA
j_call: TRBJ1-1
clone_size: NA
v_call: TRBV5-1

cdr3_nt: TGTGCCAGCTCACCCTCTTCGGCCGTTAGCGCCGGGGAGCTGTTTTTT
cdr3_aa: CASSPSSAVSAGELFF
d_call: NA
j_call: TRBJ2-2
clone_size: NA
v_call: TRBV18

cdr3_nt: TGTGCCAGCAGTGCACCAGGGAAGGGGCAGTACTTC
cdr3_aa: CASSAPGKGQYF
d_call: NA
j_call: TRBJ2-7
clone_size: NA
v_call: TRBV6-1

cdr3_nt: TGTGCCAGCTCTCCTACCGGGACAGGGGTGAGGAATGAGCAGTTCTTC
cdr3_aa: CASSPTGTGVRNEQFF
d_call: TRBD1
j_call: TRBJ2-1
clone_size: NA
v_call: TRBV18

cdr3_nt: TGTGCCAGCAGCTTCCGACAGGGCGGTAACTATGGCTACACCTTC
cdr3_aa: CASSFRQGGNYGYTF
d_call: TRBD1
j_call: TRBJ1-2
clone_size: NA
v_call: TRBV4-2

cdr3_nt: TGTGCCAGTAAACCGGACACGCTAAATTCACCCCTCCACTTT
cdr3_aa: CASKPDTLNSPLHF
d_call: NA
j_call: TRBJ1-6
clone_size: NA
v_call: TRBV19

cdr3_nt: TGCGCCAGCAGCCCGGGTGCCTCAGATACGCAGTATTTT
cdr3_aa: CASSPGASDTQYF
d_call: NA
j_call: TRBJ2-3
clone_size: NA
v_call: TRBV5-1

cdr3_nt: TGTGCCAGTAGAGTCCGGACAAACACCGGGGAGCTGTTTTTT
cdr3_aa: CASRVRTNTGELFF
d_call: NA
j_call: TRBJ2-2
clone_size: NA
v_call: TRBV19

cdr3_nt: TGCGCCAGCAGCCAAGATCGGGAAGGGAGCTCCTATAATTCACCCCTCCACTTT
cdr3_aa: CASSQDREGSSYNSPLHF
d_call: NA
j_call: TRBJ1-6
clone_size: NA
v_call: TRBV4-3

cdr3_nt: TGTGCCAGCAGCCTACAAGCCAGGGGTTCCTACGAGCAGTACTTC
cdr3_aa: CASSLQARGSYEQYF
d_call: NA
j_call: TRBJ2-7
clone_size: NA
v_call: TRBV7-3

cdr3_nt: TGTGCCAGTAGGGAGCGGGGCTCCTACAATGAGCAGTTCTTC
cdr3_aa: CASRERGSYNEQFF
d_call: TRBD2
j_call: TRBJ2-1
clone_size: NA
v_call: TRBV19

cdr3_nt: TGTGCCAGCAGCTTGCGGACAGGGTGGCCGCAGTATTTT
cdr3_aa: CASSLRTGWPQYF
d_call: TRBD1
j_call: TRBJ2-3
clone_size: NA
v_call: TRBV7-9

cdr3_nt: TGTGCCAGTAGTATCGCTAGTGGTTCCTACGAGCAGTACTTC
cdr3_aa: CASSIASGSYEQYF
d_call: NA
j_call: TRBJ2-7
clone_size: NA
v_call: TRBV19

cdr3_nt: TGTGCCAGCAGCCAAGGACGGAACTATGGCTACACCTTC
cdr3_aa: CASSQGRNYGYTF
d_call: NA
j_call: TRBJ1-2
clone_size: NA
v_call: TRBV14

cdr3_nt: TGTGCCAGCAGCCGAGCATTAGGCTATGGCTACACCTTC
cdr3_aa: CASSRALGYGYTF
d_call: NA
j_call: TRBJ1-2
clone_size: NA
v_call: TRBV7-8

cdr3_nt: TGTGCCTGGAGTTCGGGGACTAGCGGGGGATACAATGAGCAGTTCTTC
cdr3_aa: CAWSSGTSGGYNEQFF
d_call: TRBD2
j_call: TRBJ2-1
clone_size: NA
v_call: TRBV30